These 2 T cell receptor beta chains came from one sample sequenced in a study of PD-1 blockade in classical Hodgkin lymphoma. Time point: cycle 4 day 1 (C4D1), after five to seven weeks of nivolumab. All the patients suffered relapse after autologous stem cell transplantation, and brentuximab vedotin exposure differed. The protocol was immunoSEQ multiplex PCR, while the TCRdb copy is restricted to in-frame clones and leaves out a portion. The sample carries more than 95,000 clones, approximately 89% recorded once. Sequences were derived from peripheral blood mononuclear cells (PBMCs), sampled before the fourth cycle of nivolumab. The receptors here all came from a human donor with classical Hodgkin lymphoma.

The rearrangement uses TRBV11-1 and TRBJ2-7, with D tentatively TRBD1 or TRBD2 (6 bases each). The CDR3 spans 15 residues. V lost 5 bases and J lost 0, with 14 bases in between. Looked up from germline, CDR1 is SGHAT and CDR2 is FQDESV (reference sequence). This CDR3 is CASSPEGGSSYEQYF. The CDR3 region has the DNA TGTGCCAGCAGCCCGGAGGGGGGTAGCTCCTACGAGCAGTACTTC.

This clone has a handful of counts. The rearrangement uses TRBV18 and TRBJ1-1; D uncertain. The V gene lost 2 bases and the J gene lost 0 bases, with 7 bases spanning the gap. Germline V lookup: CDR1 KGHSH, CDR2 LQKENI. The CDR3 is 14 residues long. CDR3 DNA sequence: TGTGCCAGCTCACCAGAGTCTGTGAACACTGAAGCTTTCTTT. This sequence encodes CASSPESVNTEAFF. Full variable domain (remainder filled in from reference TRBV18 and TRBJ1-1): NAGVMQNPRHLVRRRGQEARLRCSPMKGHSHVYWYRQLPEEGLKFMVYLQKENIIDESGMPKERFSAEFPKEGPSILRIQQVVRGDSAAYFCASSPESVNTEAFFGQGTRLTVV.